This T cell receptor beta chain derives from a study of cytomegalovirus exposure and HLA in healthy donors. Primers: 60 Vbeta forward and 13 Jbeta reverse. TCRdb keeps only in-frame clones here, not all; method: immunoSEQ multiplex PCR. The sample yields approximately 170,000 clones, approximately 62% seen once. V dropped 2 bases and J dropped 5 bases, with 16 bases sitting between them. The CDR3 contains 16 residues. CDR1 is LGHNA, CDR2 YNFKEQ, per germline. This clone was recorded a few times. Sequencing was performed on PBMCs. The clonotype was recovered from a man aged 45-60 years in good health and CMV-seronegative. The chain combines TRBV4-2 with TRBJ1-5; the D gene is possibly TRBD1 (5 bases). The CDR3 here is CASSQQIDRRDQPQHF. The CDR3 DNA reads TGTGCCAGCAGCCAACAGATTGACAGAAGAGATCAGCCCCAGCATTTT.